This passage covers 30 T cell receptor beta chains from one sample sequenced in a study of Graves' ophthalmopathy and Graves' hyperthyroidism. Amplified TCR beta CDR3 regions were obtained using RNA transcripts as template. An initial RT-PCR round employing HTBI primers preceded a second-round multiplex PCR. Via MiXCR, TCRdb re-called the multiplex PCR reads, giving one row per CDR3 protein. The sample lists 600,000 to 950,000 distinct CDR3 sequences; 40% were seen once. Input material: peripheral blood. These receptor sequences come from an adult man with Graves' ophthalmopathy.

The chain employs TRBV29-1 and TRBJ1-2; 8 nucleotides agree with TRBD1. This CDR3 has 15 residues. The J segment lost 7 bases and the V segment lost 3 bases, leaving 13 bases of the junction unmatched. In germline, CDR1 is SQVTM, CDR2 ANQGSEA. The CDR3 here is CSVEGAGGIAGGYTF. The CDR3 DNA reads TGCAGCGTTGAGGGAGCAGGGGGCATTGCTGGTGGCTACACCTTC.

The chain links TRBV29-1 to TRBJ2-5; 9 positions agree with TRBD1. The length of the CDR3 is 15 residues. Germline trimming cut 0 bases from V and 5 bases from J; bases unmatched to any gene: 7. The germline gives CDR1 SQVTM, CDR2 ANQGSEA. The CDR3 nucleotides are TGCAGCGTTGAAGACGGGACAGGGAATGGGGAGACCCAGTACTTC. Translating it yields CSVEDGTGNGETQYF.

This clonotype has more than one count but fewer than ten. CDR3 amino acids: CSARDLAVSSYEQYF. DNA of the CDR3: TGCAGTGCTAGAGACCTAGCGGTATCCTCCTACGAGCAGTACTTC. This chain joins TRBV20-1 and TRBJ2-7; 7 bases match TRBD2. Germline CDR1 reads DFQATT; CDR2 reads SNEGSKA (reference sequence). With V trimmed by 0 bases and J by 0 bases, 5 bases remained unmatched. CDR3 size: 15 residues.

About this clonotype: This may arise from a read error, as a much more abundant clone is one base away. The V and J genes are TRBV19 and TRBJ2-7; 11 bases align to TRBD2. This CDR3 contains 14 residues. Germline CDR1 is LNHDA and CDR2 is SQIVND (reference sequence). After removal of 9 bases from V and 4 bases from J, the junction contained 8 bases not matched to a gene. The DNA for the CDR3 is TGTGCCAGAAGTGCTAGCGGGAGGTTTTACGAGCAGTACTTC. It translates to CARSASGRFYEQYF.

The chain recombines TRBV4-3 with TRBJ2-2; 9 nucleotides agree with TRBD1. Trimming cost V 0 bases and J 7 bases; bases outside gene matches: 6. Germline lookup yields CDR1 LGHNA and CDR2 YSLEER. The CDR3 is 16 residues long. In nucleotides, the CDR3 is TGCGCCAGCAGCCAAGACACAGGGGGCTACATCGGGGAGCTGTTTTTT. Encoded protein: CASSQDTGGYIGELFF.

This chain joins TRBV5-1 and TRBJ2-5, with a tentative D call TRBD2 (6 bases). Germline V lookup: CDR1 SGHRS, CDR2 YFSETQ. V lost 3 bases, J lost 7 bases, and 16 bases lay in between. This CDR3 is built from 14 residues. The CDR3 sequence is CASSSGTRGATQYF. The CDR3 nucleotides are TGCGCCAGCAGCTCCGGGACTCGCGGGGCGACCCAGTACTTC. Full variable domain (outside the CDR3, taken from reference TRBV5-1 and TRBJ2-5): KAGVTQTPRYLIKTRGQQVTLSCSPISGHRSVSWYQQTPGQGLQFLFEYFSETQRNKGNFPGRFSGRQFSNSRSEMNVSTLELGDSALYLCASSSGTRGATQYFGPGTRLLVL.

Only a few counts were recorded for this clonotype. The rearrangement joins TRBV5-4 to TRBJ1-2; no definite D call. The CDR3 covers 12 residues. Germline V gene data show CDR1 as SGHNT and CDR2 as YYREEE (reference sequence). V lost 5 bases and J lost 4, with 9 bases in between. This CDR3 reads CASRDERYGYTF. The DNA of the CDR3 is TGTGCCAGCAGAGATGAGCGCTATGGCTACACCTTC.

This clonotype was picked up a small number of times. The junction does not match germline at one end; this may be a read error. The rearrangement uses TRBV25-1 and TRBJ1-4; D is uncertain. The germline CDR1 and CDR2 sequences are MGHDK and SYGVNS. The CDR3 extends over 13 amino acids. The CDR3 DNA is TGTGCTAGCATCGTGGCAGGTGGCGGAAAACTGTTTTTT. Protein sequence: CASIVAGGGKLFF.

Many counts were recorded for this clonotype. This chain links TRBV7-3 with TRBJ2-5; no reliable D call. This CDR3 region has 13 residues. Germline assignment: CDR1 SGHTA and CDR2 FQGTGA. Trimming took off 2 bases at V and 3 bases at J, with 7 bases between the two ends. This CDR3 reads CASSLQVEETQYF. In DNA, the CDR3 is TGTGCCAGCAGCTTACAGGTCGAAGAGACCCAGTACTTC.

J is TRBJ1-5 and V is TRBV2, with D hard to call. This CDR3 comprises 15 residues. Germline V lookup: CDR1 SNHLY, CDR2 FYNNEI. V was cut by 3 bases and J by 0 bases, with 9 bases left in between. CDR3 sequence reads: CASSERYNSNQPQHF. CDR3 nucleotide sequence: TGTGCCAGCAGTGAGAGGTACAATAGCAATCAGCCCCAGCATTTT.

This clonotype was detected ten times or more. The chain uses TRBV19 and TRBJ2-7; 8 positions match TRBD2. The germline V gene encodes CDR1 LNHDA and CDR2 SQIVND (reference sequence). The CDR3 covers 15 residues. V dropped 5 bases and J dropped 2; count of bases not matched to a gene: 8. CDR3 loop: CASSRDSGTPYEQYF. For the CDR3, the DNA is TGTGCCAGTAGTCGGGATAGCGGGACCCCCTACGAGCAGTACTTC.

The rearrangement uses TRBV2 and TRBJ2-3; D call uncertain. Germline V CDR1 and CDR2: SNHLY, FYNNEI. The CDR3 has 14 residues. V was clipped by 6 bases and J by 1 base, with 11 bases between them. CDR3 nucleotides: TGTGCCAGCAGCACAGTCCCTGGCACAGATACGCAGTATTTT. This sequence encodes CASSTVPGTDTQYF.

This clonotype was observed many times. The rearrangement links TRBV10-1 to TRBJ1-1; a possible D gene is TRBD1 (6 bases). V lost 4 bases, J lost 1 base, and 13 bases lay in between. This CDR3 region has 15 residues. Per the germline V gene, CDR1 is WNHNN and CDR2 is SYGVQD (reference sequence). CDR3 bases: TGCGCCAGCAGTGGACAGGCCCTCGGGAACACTGAAGCTTTCTTT. This codes for CASSGQALGNTEAFF.

The count of this clonotype is one. The germline gene is not matched at one end of the junction; a read error may be the cause. The CDR3 sequence is CSARVPSGGQEAQYF. Written as DNA, the CDR3 is TGCAGTGCTAGAGTCCCTAGCGGGGGGCAAGAGGCCCAGTACTTC. The gene calls are TRBV20-1 and TRBJ2-5, with 11 bases fitting TRBD2. The CDR3 runs 15 residues. The germline CDR1 and CDR2 sequences are DFQATT and SNEGSKA (reference sequence).

The chain joins TRBV7-2 to TRBJ2-1; 8 bases are shared with TRBD1. CDR1 is SGHTA and CDR2 is FQGNSA in the germline V gene. V shed 5 bases, J shed 6 bases, and the junction held 9 bases outside the gene matches. This CDR3 is built from 15 residues. CDR3 residues: CASSGQTGVGNEQFF. DNA for the CDR3: TGTGCCAGCAGCGGACAGACAGGGGTGGGCAATGAGCAGTTCTTC. Full variable domain (missing parts from reference TRBV7-2 and TRBJ2-1): GAGVSQSPSNKVTEKGKDVELRCDPISGHTALYWYRQSLGQGLEFLIYFQGNSAPDKSGLPSDRFSAERTGGSVSTLTIQRTQQEDSAVYLCASSGQTGVGNEQFFGPGTRLTVL.

This clonotype was counted only a few times. The chain joins TRBV2 to TRBJ1-3, with no clear D. Germline CDR1 is SNHLY and CDR2 is FYNNEI. Between the trimmed V and J ends, which lost 2 bases and 0 bases, there was a span of 2 bases. This CDR3 spans 13 amino acids. Written as DNA, the CDR3 is TGTGCCAGCAGTGAACCCTCTGGAAACACCATATATTTT. Protein product: CASSEPSGNTIYF.

V and J are TRBV20-1 and TRBJ1-2; D is possibly TRBD1 (5 bases). The V and J ends lost 0 bases and 6 bases respectively, with 11 bases between them. CDR1 and CDR2 (germline): DFQATT, SNEGSKA (reference sequence). CDR3 length equals 13 residues. CDR3 in amino acids: CSAREAREDGYTF. The CDR3 DNA reads TGCAGTGCTAGAGAAGCCAGGGAGGATGGCTACACCTTC.

As for this clonotype: Since a much larger clone is just one base distant, this may be a read error. The chain carries TRBV29-1 and TRBJ1-1; D is unclear. Per the germline V gene, CDR1 is SQVTM and CDR2 is ANQGSEA. This CDR3 contains 11 residues. The CDR3 coding sequence is TGCAGCGCTGAACGGGGTCCTGAAGCTTTCTTT. Translating it yields CSAERGPEAFF.

Ten or more counts support this clonotype. This chain joins TRBV7-2 and TRBJ1-2; D gene unclear. Germline V gene lookup returns CDR1 SGHTA and CDR2 FQGNSA. V was clipped by 4 bases and J by 0 bases, with 12 bases between them. CDR3 length: 15 residues. CDR3 DNA sequence: TGTGCCAGCAGCTCCGAGGTTGCAGCTAACTATGGCTACACCTTC. It encodes CASSSEVAANYGYTF.

V and J are TRBV10-1 and TRBJ2-3; 7 bases align to TRBD1. The J segment lost 0 bases and the V segment lost 4 bases, leaving 1 base of the junction unmatched. The germline gives CDR1 WNHNN, CDR2 SYGVQD (reference sequence). The CDR3 is 14 residues long. The CDR3 loop is CASSGDSSTDTQYF. The CDR3 bases are TGCGCCAGCAGTGGGGACAGTAGCACAGATACGCAGTATTTT.

Note on this clonotype: This clone may be a read error of a much larger clone one base away. The V gene is TRBV19, the J gene TRBJ1-5, with 7 bases that match TRBD1. In germline, CDR1 is LNHDA, CDR2 SQIVND (reference sequence). V trimming: 4 bases; J trimming: 7 bases; junction bases outside the gene matches: 10. CDR3 length: 15 residues. The CDR3 nucleotides read TGTGCCAGTAGTACGCGTGGACAGGTAGGACAGCCCCAGCATTTT. It yields the protein CASSTRGQVGQPQHF.

Concerning this clonotype itself: A much larger clone sits a single nucleotide away, making a read error possible. This chain connects TRBV2 to TRBJ2-7; a weak D match, TRBD1 (6 bases). V lost 2 bases to trimming and J lost 5 bases, with 16 bases between them. The CDR3 has 15 residues. Germline V gives CDR1 SNHLY, CDR2 FYNNEI. This CDR3 reads CASSEITGLSHEQYF. CDR3 DNA: TGTGCCAGCAGTGAAATAACAGGGCTTTCCCACGAGCAGTACTTC.

In the case of this clonotype: At one boundary the junction diverges from the germline segment, which might be a read error. The chain combines TRBV7-9 with TRBJ1-1; tentatively, D is TRBD1 (5 bases). CDR1 SEHNR and CDR2 FQNEAQ come from the germline V gene (reference sequence). This CDR3 region has 12 residues. CDR3: CASSWSTGGAFF. CDR3 nucleotide sequence: TGCGCCAGCAGCTGGAGTACAGGCGGAGCTTTCTTT.

This clonotype was observed a few times. The chain is built from TRBV14 and TRBJ2-5; 8 bases are a match to TRBD2. The germline gives CDR1 SGHDN, CDR2 FVKESK. V trimming: 0 bases; J trimming: 2 bases; junction bases outside the gene matches: 5. This CDR3 is 16 amino acids long. DNA for the CDR3: TGTGCCAGCAGCCAAGATAGGCGGGGGGCACAAGAGACCCAGTACTTC. This codes for CASSQDRRGAQETQYF.

The chain has TRBV7-9 and TRBJ1-2; perhaps TRBD1 as D (5 bases). The CDR3 contains 15 residues. With 4 bases removed from V and 6 bases from J, the gap between germline ends came to 18 bases. The V gene's germline CDR1 is SEHNR and CDR2 FQNEAQ (reference sequence). CDR3 sequence: CASSSTPGQMDGYTF. Here the CDR3 DNA reads TGTGCCAGCAGCTCCACTCCTGGACAAATGGATGGCTACACCTTC.

The chain recombines TRBV20-1 with TRBJ1-2, with TRBD1 matching over 8 bases. This CDR3 has 13 amino acids. Unmatched junction bases numbered 8, after V lost 3 bases and J lost 8 bases. CDR1 and CDR2 from the germline V gene are DFQATT and SNEGSKA (reference sequence). CDR3 nucleotide sequence: TGCAGTGCTAGGGACAGGGTTACGTTCGGCTACACCTTC. Amino acids: CSARDRVTFGYTF.

J is TRBJ2-7 and V is TRBV9, with a tentative D call TRBD1 (7 bases). Germline CDR1 SGDLS, CDR2 YYNGEE. This CDR3 spans 15 amino acids. Trimming pared 4 bases from V and 10 bases from J, leaving 24 bases between. Here the CDR3 reads CASSLQLGGGGDQYF. CDR3 DNA: TGTGCCAGCAGCCTCCAACTAGGGGGCGGCGGGGATCAGTACTTC. Full variable domain (missing parts from reference TRBV9 and TRBJ2-7): DSGVTQTPKHLITATGQRVTLRCSPRSGDLSVYWYQQSLDQGLQFLIQYYNGEERAKGNILERFSAQQFPDLHSELNLSSLELGDSALYFCASSLQLGGGGDQYFGPGTRLTVT.

This clonotype occurred many times. This chain joins TRBV29-1 and TRBJ1-1, with D tentatively TRBD1 (5 bases). The CDR3 is 13 residues long. Germline V CDR1 and CDR2: SQVTM, ANQGSEA. The germline V and J ends were trimmed by 4 bases and 1 base, with 10 bases remaining between them. The CDR3: CSVVQGGNTEAFF. For the CDR3, the DNA is TGCAGCGTTGTGCAGGGCGGGAACACTGAAGCTTTCTTT.

This clonotype was detected a few times. The rearrangement uses TRBV12-3 or TRBV12-4 and TRBJ2-5; possibly TRBD1 or TRBD2 for D (5 bases each). Between the trimmed V and J ends, which lost 7 bases and 1 base, there was a span of 10 bases. This CDR3 spans 13 amino acids. The CDR3, as DNA: TGTGCCAGCAAACGGGGCCTCCAAGAGACCCAGTACTTC. This codes for CASKRGLQETQYF.

This clonotype was counted a few times. The chain couples TRBV12-3 or TRBV12-4 to TRBJ1-5; 8 nucleotides align to TRBD1. The ends lost 5 bases at V and 4 bases at J; junction bases unmatched: 10. This CDR3 region has 16 residues. The CDR3 reads CASSLGQGAANQPQHF. DNA of the CDR3: TGTGCCAGCAGTCTAGGGCAGGGGGCGGCTAATCAGCCCCAGCATTTT.